A single TCR beta chain is shown here with its context. At one of its ends the junction is not consistent with the germline gene, which may arise from a read error. The second PCR ran about 6 to 11 cycles with a sample-barcoded 5' primer and J-beta primers. Tags on each cDNA molecule came from a template-switch adaptor with 12 random nucleotides. TCRdb used MiXCR to reprocess the 5' RACE reads, holding one entry per CDR3 protein. The table lists about 900,000 distinct CDR3 sequences, about 48% of them singletons. Germline V gene sequence: CDR1 SGHDN, CDR2 FVKESK. There are 13 residues in the CDR3. The data were taken from a study of blood T cells in healthy people across ages.

Source material: blood. The chain employs TRBV14 and TRBJ2-1, with a weak D call TRBD2 (5 bases). The sequence derives from a man aged 25-40 years in good health. CDR3 DNA sequence: TGTGCCGGCAGCCAGTCGGACTGCAATGAGCAGTTCTTC. It specifies CAGSQSDCNEQFF.